This T cell receptor beta chain is drawn from a study of CD8 T cells in ankylosing spondylitis. The length of the CDR3 is 14 residues. J gave up 3 bases and V 3 bases, and 3 bases lay outside the gene matches. General study findings and limits: Apparently characteristic of ankylosing spondylitis blood was a TCR beta motif (eight highly homologous variants). Earlier authors reported some of these motif variants in reactive arthritis synovial fluid and blood.

This clonotype came up many times. The antigen is unknown. TCRdb reprocessed the 5' RACE reads with MiXCR, giving one entry per CDR3 protein. This sample has some 38,000 distinct CDR3 sequences, with under 13% found just once. The chain employs TRBV12-3 or TRBV12-4 and TRBJ2-7; 9 positions match TRBD2. The sequence was collected from a male donor with ankylosing spondylitis or in good health (not recorded which). The sequencing input was blood, either unsorted or a sorted T cell fraction (not recorded which). Here the CDR3 DNA reads TGTGCCAGCAGTTTTAAAGCGGGAGGCTACGAGCAGTACTTC. This translates into CASSFKAGGYEQYF.